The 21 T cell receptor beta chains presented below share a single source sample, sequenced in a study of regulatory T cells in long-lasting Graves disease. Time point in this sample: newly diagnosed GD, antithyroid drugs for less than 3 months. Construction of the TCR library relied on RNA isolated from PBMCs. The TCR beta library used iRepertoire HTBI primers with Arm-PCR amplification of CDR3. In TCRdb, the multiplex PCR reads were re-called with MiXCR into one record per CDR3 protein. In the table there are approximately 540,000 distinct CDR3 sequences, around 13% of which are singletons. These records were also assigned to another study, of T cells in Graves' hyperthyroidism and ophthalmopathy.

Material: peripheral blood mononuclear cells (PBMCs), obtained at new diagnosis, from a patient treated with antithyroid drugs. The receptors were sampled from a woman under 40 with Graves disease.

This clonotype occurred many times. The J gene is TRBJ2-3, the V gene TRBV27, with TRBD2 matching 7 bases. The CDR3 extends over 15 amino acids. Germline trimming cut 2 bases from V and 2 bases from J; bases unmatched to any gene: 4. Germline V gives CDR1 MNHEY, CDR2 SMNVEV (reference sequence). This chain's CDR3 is CASSLLADVTDTQYF. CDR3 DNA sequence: TGTGCCAGCAGTTTACTAGCGGATGTCACAGATACGCAGTATTTT.

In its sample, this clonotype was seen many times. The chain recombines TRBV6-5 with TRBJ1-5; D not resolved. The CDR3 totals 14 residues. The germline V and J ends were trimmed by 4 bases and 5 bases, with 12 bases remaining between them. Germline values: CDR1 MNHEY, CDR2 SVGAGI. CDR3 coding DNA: TGTGCCAGCAGTTCAGTAAAGGGTTATCAGCCCCAGCATTTT. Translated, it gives CASSSVKGYQPQHF.

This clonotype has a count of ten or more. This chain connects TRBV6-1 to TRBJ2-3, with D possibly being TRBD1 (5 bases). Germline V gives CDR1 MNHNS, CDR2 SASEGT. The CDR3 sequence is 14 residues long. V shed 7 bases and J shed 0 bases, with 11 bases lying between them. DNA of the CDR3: TGTGCCAGCAAGGACACCTTGAGCACAGATACGCAGTATTTT. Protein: CASKDTLSTDTQYF.

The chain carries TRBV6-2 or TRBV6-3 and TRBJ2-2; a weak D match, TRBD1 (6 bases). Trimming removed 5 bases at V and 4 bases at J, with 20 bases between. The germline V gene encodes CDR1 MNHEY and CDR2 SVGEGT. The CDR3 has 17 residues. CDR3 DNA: TGTGCCAGCAGTCCCTTCTTCCCCGGGACAACCACCGGGGAGCTGTTTTTT. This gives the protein CASSPFFPGTTTGELFF.

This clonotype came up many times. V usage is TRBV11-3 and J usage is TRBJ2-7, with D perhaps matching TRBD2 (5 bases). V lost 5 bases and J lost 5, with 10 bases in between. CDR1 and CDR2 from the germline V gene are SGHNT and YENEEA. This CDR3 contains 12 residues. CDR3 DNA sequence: TGTGCCAGCAGCAGGGAGAAAAACGAGCAGTACTTC. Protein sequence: CASSREKNEQYF.

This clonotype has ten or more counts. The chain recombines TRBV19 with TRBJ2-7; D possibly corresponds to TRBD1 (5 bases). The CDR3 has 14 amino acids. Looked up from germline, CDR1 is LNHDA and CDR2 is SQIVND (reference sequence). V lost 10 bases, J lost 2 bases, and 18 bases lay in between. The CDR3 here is CATATALLAYEQYF. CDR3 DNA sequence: TGTGCCACTGCGACAGCTCTTCTAGCCTACGAGCAGTACTTC.

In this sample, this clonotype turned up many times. As DNA, the CDR3 is TGTGCCAGCTCACCAGGTATTTCCTACGAGCAGTACTTC. Its translation is CASSPGISYEQYF. The chain has TRBV18 and TRBJ2-7; unclear D gene. This CDR3 comprises 13 residues. Germline loops: CDR1 KGHSH, CDR2 LQKENI. Trimming removed 2 bases at V and 1 base at J, with 6 bases between.

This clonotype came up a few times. In DNA form, the CDR3 reads TGTGCCAGCAGCGCGTTTGCTCGGCCGAACACCGGGGAGCTGTTTTTT. Its translation: CASSAFARPNTGELFF. The chain employs TRBV7-6 and TRBJ2-2; no firm D call. This CDR3 has 16 amino acids. Trimming took off 5 bases at V and 0 bases at J, with 13 bases between the two ends. CDR1 and CDR2 from the germline V gene are SGHVS and FNYEAQ.

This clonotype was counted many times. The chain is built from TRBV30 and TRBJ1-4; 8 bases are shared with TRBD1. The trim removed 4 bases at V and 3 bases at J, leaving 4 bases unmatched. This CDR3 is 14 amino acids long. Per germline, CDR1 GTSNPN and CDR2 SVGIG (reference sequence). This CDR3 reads CAWTTGQANEKLFF. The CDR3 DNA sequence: TGTGCCTGGACCACGGGACAGGCTAATGAAAAACTGTTTTTT.

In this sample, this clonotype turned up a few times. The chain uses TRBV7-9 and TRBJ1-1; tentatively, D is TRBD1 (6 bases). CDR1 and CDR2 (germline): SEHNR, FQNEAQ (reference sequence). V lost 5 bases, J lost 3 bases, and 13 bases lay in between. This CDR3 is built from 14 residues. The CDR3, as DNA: TGTGCCAGCAGCAAAAGGGGGTCGGACACTGAAGCTTTCTTT. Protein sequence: CASSKRGSDTEAFF.

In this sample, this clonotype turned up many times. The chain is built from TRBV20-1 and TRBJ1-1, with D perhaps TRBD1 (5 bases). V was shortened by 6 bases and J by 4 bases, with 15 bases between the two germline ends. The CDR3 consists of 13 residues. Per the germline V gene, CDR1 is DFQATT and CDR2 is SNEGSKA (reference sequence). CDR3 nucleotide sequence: TGCAGTGCCCACTCGGGGCAGACCACTGAAGCTTTCTTT. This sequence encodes CSAHSGQTTEAFF.

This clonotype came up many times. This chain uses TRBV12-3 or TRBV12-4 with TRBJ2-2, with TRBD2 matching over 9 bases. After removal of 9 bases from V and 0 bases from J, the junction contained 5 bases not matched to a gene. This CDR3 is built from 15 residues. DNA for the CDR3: TGTGCCAGTACAAGACTAGCGGCGAACACCGGGGAGCTGTTTTTT. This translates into CASTRLAANTGELFF.

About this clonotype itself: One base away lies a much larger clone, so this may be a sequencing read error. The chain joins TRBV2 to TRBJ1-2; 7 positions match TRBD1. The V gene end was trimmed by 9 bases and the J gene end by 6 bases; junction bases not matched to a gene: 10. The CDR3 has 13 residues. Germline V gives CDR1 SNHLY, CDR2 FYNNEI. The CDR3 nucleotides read TGTGCCAGACCTCTCCAGGGGGAGGATGGCTACACCTTC. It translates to CARPLQGEDGYTF.

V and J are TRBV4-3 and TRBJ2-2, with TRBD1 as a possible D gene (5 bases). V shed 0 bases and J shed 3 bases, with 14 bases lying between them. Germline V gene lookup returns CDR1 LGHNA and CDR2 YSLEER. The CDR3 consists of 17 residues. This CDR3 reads CASSQDRQGSHTGELFF. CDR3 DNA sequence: TGCGCCAGCAGCCAAGATCGCCAGGGTTCGCACACCGGGGAGCTGTTTTTT.

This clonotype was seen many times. CDR3 protein: CASSLLVGYGYTF. The CDR3 DNA reads as TGTGCCAGCAGTTTATTGGTAGGGTATGGCTACACCTTC. The chain has TRBV12-3 or TRBV12-4 and TRBJ1-2, with no clear D. The CDR3 is made up of 13 amino acids. V was shortened by 2 bases and J by 5 bases, with 9 bases between the two germline ends.

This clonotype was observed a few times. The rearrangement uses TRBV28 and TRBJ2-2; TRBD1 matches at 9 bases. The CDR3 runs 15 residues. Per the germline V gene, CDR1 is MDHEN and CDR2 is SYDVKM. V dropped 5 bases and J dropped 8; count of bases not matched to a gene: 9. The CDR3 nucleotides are TGTGCCAGCAGTCCTCCACAGGGGGCATCGGGGGAGCTGTTTTTT. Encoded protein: CASSPPQGASGELFF.

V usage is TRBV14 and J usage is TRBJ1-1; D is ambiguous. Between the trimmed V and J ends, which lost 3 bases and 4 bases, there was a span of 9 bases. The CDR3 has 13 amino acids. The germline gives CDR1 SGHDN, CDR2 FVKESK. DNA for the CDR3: TGTGCCAGCAGCCAGCAACTGGGCACTGAAGCTTTCTTT. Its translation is CASSQQLGTEAFF.

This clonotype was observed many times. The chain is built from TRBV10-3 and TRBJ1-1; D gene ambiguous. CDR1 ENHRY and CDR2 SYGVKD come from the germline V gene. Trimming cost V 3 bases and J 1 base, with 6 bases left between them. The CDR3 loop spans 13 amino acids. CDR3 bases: TGTGCCATCAGTGAAGAGGGGAACACTGAAGCTTTCTTT. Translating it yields CAISEEGNTEAFF.

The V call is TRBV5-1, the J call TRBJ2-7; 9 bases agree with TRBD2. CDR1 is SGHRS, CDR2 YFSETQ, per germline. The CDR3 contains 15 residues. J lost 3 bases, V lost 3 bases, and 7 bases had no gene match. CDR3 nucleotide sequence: TGCGCCAGCAGCTGGCTAGCGGGAAACGGCTACGAGCAGTACTTC. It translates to CASSWLAGNGYEQYF. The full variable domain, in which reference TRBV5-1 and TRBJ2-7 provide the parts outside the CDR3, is KAGVTQTPRYLIKTRGQQVTLSCSPISGHRSVSWYQQTPGQGLQFLFEYFSETQRNKGNFPGRFSGRQFSNSRSEMNVSTLELGDSALYLCASSWLAGNGYEQYFGPGTRLTVT.

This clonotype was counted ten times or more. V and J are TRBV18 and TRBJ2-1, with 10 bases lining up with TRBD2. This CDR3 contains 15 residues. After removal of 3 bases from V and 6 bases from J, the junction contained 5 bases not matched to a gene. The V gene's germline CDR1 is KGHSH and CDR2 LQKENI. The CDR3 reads CASSPASGGLNEQFF. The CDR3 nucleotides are TGTGCCAGCTCACCCGCTAGCGGGGGCCTCAATGAGCAGTTCTTC.

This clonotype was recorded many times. CDR3 nucleotides: TGTGCCACCAGCAGAGAGGCGGGAGCCTTCTACGAGCAGTACTTC. Amino acid sequence: CATSREAGAFYEQYF. The chain has TRBV15 and TRBJ2-7; 7 bases agree with TRBD2. This CDR3 comprises 15 residues. Germline CDR1 and CDR2: LNHNV and YYDKDF (reference sequence). The ends lost 0 bases at V and 3 bases at J; junction bases unmatched: 5.